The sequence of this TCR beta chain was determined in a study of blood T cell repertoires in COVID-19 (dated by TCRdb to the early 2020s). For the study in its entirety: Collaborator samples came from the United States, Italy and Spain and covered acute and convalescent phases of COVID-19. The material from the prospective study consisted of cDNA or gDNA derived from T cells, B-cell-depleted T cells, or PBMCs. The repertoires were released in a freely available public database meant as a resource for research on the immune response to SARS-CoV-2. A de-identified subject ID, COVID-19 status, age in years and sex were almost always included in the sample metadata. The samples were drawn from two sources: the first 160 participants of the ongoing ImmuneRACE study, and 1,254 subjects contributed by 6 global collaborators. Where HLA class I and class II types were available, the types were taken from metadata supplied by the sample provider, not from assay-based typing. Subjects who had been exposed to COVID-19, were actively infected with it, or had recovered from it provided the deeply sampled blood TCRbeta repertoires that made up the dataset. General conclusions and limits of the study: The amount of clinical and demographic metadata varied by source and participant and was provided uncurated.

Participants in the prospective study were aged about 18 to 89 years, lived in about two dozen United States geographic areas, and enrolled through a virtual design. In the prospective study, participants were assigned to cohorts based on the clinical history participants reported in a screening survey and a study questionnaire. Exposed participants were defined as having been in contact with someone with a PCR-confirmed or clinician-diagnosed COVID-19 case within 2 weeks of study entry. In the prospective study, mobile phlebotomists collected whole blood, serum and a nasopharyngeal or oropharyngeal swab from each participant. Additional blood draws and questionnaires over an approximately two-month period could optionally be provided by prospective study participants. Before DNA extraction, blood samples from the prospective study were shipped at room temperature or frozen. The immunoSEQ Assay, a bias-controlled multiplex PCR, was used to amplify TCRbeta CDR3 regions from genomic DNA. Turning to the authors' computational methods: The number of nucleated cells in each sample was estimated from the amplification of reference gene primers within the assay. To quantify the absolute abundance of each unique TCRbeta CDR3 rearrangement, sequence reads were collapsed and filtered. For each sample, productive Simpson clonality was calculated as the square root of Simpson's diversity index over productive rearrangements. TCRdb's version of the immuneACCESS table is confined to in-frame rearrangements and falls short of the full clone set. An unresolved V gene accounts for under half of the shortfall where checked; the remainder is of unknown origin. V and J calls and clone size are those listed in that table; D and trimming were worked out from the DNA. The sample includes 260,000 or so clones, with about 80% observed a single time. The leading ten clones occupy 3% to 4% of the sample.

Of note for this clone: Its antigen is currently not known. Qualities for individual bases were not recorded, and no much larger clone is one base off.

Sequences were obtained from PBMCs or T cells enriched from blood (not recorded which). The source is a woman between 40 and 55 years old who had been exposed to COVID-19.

The nucleotide sequence is TGTGCCAGCAGTTTACAGGTCACTGAAGCTTTCTTT. Translation gives CASSLQVTEAFF. The chain links TRBV12-3 or TRBV12-4 with TRBJ1-1; no D gene can be assigned with confidence. V lost 2 bases and J lost 4 bases; the stretch between them is 5 bases long. The CDR3 contains 12 residues, cysteine and phenylalanine counted. The kept DNA is CDR3 alone, 36 bases in frame from the first base.